This T cell receptor (beta chain) was identified during a study of T cell repertoires in cytomegalovirus infection. TCRdb processed the reads anew with MiXCR; each CDR3 protein has one entry. The sample lists 100,000 to 150,000 distinct CDR3 sequences, about 24% occurring once. Study results and limitations: The ex vivo response showed dominance by HLA-C-restricted CMV-specific TCR beta clonotypes.

Comments on this clonotype: Its target is unknown.

The CDR3 contains 14 residues. Trimming pared 5 bases from V and 1 base from J, leaving 9 bases between. The germline gives CDR1 MNHNS, CDR2 SASEGT. Sequenced sample: PBMCs, sequenced either directly or after in vitro stimulation (not recorded which). The chain has TRBV6-1 and TRBJ2-1; D not resolved. This receptor was obtained from a human donor in good health (CMV status not recorded). Some clones in this sample may be carry-over from other donors' samples. The CDR3 DNA follows: TGTGCCAGCAGTTACGGGTCGTCCTACAATGAGCAGTTCTTC. Protein sequence: CASSYGSSYNEQFF.